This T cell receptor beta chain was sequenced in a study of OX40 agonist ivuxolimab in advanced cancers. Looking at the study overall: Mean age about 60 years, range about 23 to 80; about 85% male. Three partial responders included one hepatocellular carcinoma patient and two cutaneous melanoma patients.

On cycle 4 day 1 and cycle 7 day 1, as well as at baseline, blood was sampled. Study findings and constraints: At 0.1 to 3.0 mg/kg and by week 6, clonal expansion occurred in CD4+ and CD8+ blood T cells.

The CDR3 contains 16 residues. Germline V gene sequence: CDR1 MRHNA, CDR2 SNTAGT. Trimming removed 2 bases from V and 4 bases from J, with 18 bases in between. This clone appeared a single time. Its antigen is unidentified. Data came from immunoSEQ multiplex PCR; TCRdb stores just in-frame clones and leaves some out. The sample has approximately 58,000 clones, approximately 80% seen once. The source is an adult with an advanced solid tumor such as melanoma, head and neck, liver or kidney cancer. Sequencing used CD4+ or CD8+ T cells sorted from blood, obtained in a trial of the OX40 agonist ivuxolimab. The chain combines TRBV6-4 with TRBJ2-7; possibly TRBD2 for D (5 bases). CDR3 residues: CASSDGGLPRLYEQYF. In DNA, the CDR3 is TGTGCCAGCAGTGACGGCGGGCTACCTCGTCTTTACGAGCAGTACTTC.